The clone carrying this T cell receptor beta chain was observed once. Antigen unknown. Unique molecular identifiers were present in the TCR beta cDNA libraries. Hundreds of thousands of cDNA molecules came from approximately 1 to 10 million T cells. MiXCR was run by TCRdb on the PCR reads, yielding one entry per CDR3 protein. In the table there are approximately 440,000 distinct CDR3 sequences, roughly 45% of which are singletons. Germline V gene sequence: CDR1 MNHEY, CDR2 SMNVEV (reference sequence). The ends were cut back, 7 bases at V and 4 bases at J, with 17 bases in the middle. This CDR3 region has 15 residues. This sample is drawn from a study of post-analysis software for immune sequencing data. Overall study context: The disease courses spanned relapsing-remitting, secondary progressive and progressive-relapsing forms of multiple sclerosis.

General study results and limits: F measure showed strong co-clustering of same-batch samples. Among roughly five TRBV segments more frequent in patients than controls were TRBV5-6, TRBV5-1 and TRBV20-1. Compared against controls, patients with multiple sclerosis displayed significantly lower normalized Chao1 diversity.

This TCR was recovered from a girl between 5 and 17 years old with multiple sclerosis. The chain links TRBV27 to TRBJ2-1; D might be TRBD1 (6 bases). The material sequenced was blood. CDR3 DNA: TGTGCCAGCATCCGGACAGCCACTTCTTACAATGAGCAGTTCTTC. Amino acid sequence: CASIRTATSYNEQFF.